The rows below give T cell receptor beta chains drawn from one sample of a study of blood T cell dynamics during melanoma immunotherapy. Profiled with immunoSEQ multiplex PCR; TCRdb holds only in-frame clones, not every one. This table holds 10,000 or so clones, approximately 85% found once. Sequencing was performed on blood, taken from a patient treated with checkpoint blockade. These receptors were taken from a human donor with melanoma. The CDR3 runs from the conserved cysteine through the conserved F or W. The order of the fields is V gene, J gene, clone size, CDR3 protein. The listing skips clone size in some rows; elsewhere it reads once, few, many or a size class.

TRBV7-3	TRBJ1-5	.	CASSLGQAGQPQHF
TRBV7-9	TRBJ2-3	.	CASSLGAYRTDTQYF
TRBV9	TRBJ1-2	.	CASSVDSGQGARGYTF
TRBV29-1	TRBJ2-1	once	CSVERQGIYNEQFF
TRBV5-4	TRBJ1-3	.	CASSLGANSGNTIYF
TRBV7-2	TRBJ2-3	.	CASSLDLGPDTQYF
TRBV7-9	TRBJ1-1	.	CASSLGGGMNTEAFF
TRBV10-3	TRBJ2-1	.	CAIRPDGGADEQFF
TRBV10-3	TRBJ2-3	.	CAIRGGLVSDTQYF
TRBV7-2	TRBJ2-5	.	CASSLESSGGRETQYF
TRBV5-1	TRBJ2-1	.	CASSRTSGDHNEQFF
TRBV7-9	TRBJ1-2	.	CASSRGQGGGYGYTF
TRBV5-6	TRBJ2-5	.	CASSFDSRRAQYF
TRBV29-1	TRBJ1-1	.	CSVEEGGQAFF
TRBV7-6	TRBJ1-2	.	CASSLVGGAYGYTF
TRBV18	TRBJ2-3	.	CASYRTGGFTDTQYF
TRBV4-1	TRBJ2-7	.	CASSQERLAGAYEQYF
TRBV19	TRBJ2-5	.	CASSIGGSQETQYF
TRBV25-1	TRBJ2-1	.	CASSEWQGGGEQFF
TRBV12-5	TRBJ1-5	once	CASAPVTDQPQHF
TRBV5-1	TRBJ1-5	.	CASSLREQPQHF
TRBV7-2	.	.	CASSFGQGYEQYF
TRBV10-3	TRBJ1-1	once	CAISESGFMNTEAFF
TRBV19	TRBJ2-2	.	CASSIGGGARTGELFF
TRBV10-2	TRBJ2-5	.	CASSPVAGGREQYF
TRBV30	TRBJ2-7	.	CAWTLDGSYEQYF
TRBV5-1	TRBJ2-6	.	CASSKGTPGGASGANVLTF
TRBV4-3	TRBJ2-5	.	CASSQDTSRETQYF
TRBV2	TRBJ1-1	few	CASSGAVMNTEAFF
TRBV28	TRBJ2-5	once	CASSLNSGGRAQETQYF
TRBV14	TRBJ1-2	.	CASSQEIDYGYTF
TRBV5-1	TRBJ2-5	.	CASSLGWQGRKETQYF
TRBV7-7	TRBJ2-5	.	CASSLGRGAQETQYF
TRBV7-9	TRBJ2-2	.	CASSHAANTGELFF
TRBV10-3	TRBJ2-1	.	CAISGQPITSDRRINEQFF
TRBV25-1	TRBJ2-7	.	CASSDRITAYEQYF
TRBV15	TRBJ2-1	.	CATSKGKGSSYNEQFF
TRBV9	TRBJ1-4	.	CASSVSADKNEKLFF
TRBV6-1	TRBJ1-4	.	CARPGAKGTEKLFF
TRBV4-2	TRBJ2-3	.	CASRLTGGVTDTQYF
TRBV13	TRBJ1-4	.	CASSRGHIEEKLFF
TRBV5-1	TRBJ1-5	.	CASSLGTGDQPQHF
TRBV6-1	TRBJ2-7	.	CASSGGAWDEQYF
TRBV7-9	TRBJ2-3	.	CASTTGRVSQYF
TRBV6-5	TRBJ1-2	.	CASRGGHGRGYTF
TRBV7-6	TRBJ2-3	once	CASSPGLAGGFTDTQYF
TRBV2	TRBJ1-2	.	CASSRSGVYGYTF
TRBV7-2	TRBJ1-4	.	CASSFTSGGREKLFF
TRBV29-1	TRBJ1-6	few	CSVRQGDNSPLHF
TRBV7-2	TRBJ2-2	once	CASSPLPLAANTGELFF
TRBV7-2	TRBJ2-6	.	CASSLEGGNTHPKTF